This T cell receptor (beta chain) was sequenced for a study of shared clonotypes between healthy human individuals. Study-wide points: Generation probabilities were higher for clonotypes shared across all four sorted-subset donors than for unshared ones. Sequencing of the sorted subsets was shown by rarefaction to be incomplete despite large depth.

With respect to this clone: What it binds is unknown.

Germline values: CDR1 SGHTA, CDR2 FQGNSA. V lost 0 bases, J lost 8 bases, and 7 bases lay in between. The CDR3 covers 13 residues. Data came from immunoSEQ multiplex PCR; TCRdb stores just in-frame clones and leaves some out. The sample includes around 1.4 million clones, approximately 98.5% seen only once; the top ten take roughly 0.35%. The chain couples TRBV7-2 to TRBJ1-4, with D hard to call. Sequencing input: naive CD4+ T cells sorted from blood. Sample subset: CD45RA+ positively selected. This clonotype was sampled from a man aged 30 to 45 in good health. The CDR3 nucleotides read TGTGCCAGCAGCTTAGCTTTTTACGAAAAACTGTTTTTT. Protein sequence: CASSLAFYEKLFF.